The clone carrying this T cell receptor beta chain was counted at least ten times. Its antigen remains unidentified. The cDNA came from 5'RACE with 10-nucleotide random UMIs. Sequencing runs each yielded over 170 million TCR-beta sequences from 15-18 subjects. TCRdb re-called the 5' RACE reads with MiXCR, one entry per CDR3 protein. The sample lists tens of thousands of distinct CDR3 sequences, about a tenth seen once, with approximately 6.3% in the top ten. The data stem from a study of neurological immune-mediated disorders. Overall study results and limits: Across subjects, expanded clones had no CDR3 amino acid sequences in common, pointing to private repertoires in all groups. Expansion of TCR clones was greatest in HTLV-1-associated myelopathy and smallest in multiple sclerosis, where it fell below that of healthy controls.

The length of the CDR3 is 16 residues. V lost 5 bases, J lost 1 base, and 6 bases stayed unmatched. Germline-derived CDR1 and CDR2 are DFQATT and SNEGSKA (reference sequence). The sample consisted of PBMCs. The clonotype comes from a woman in her thirties with HTLV-1-associated myelopathy (HAM/TSP). The chain couples TRBV20-1 to TRBJ2-4; TRBD2 agrees at 12 bases. The CDR3 here is CSAEFGTSGAKNIQYF. CDR3 DNA: TGCAGTGCTGAGTTCGGGACTAGCGGGGCCAAAAACATTCAGTACTTC.